The present TCR beta chain was sequenced within a study of cytomegalovirus exposure and HLA in healthy donors. The CDR3 loop spans 14 amino acids. Germline CDR1 and CDR2: SNHLY and FYNNEI. V dropped 6 bases and J dropped 8; count of bases not matched to a gene: 9. Using immunoSEQ multiplex PCR, the repertoire was profiled, and TCRdb retains in-frame clones only, with some absent. The sample contains some 120,000 clones, about 88% of which appear only once. What was sequenced was PBMCs. The clonotype originates from a young man in good health and CMV-seronegative. The V and J genes are TRBV2 and TRBJ1-2; 10 bases are a match to TRBD1. The DNA of the CDR3 is TGTGCCAGCAGGGAACCGGGACAGGGGAAAGGCTACACCTTC. Amino acids: CASREPGQGKGYTF.